One T cell receptor (beta chain) is described in this entry. These data originate in a study of blood T cell repertoires in COVID-19. Across the study: Samples of COVID-19 (acute and convalescent) were obtained from the United States, Italy and Spain. Sources were T cells, B-cell-depleted T cells, or PBMCs; the material itself was cDNA or gDNA.

Seattle's enrolled individuals joined amid active infection and were then monitored longitudinally. Sequencing was performed with immunoSEQ multiplex PCR; in TCRdb, only in-frame clones are kept and a portion is missing. Of approximately 460,000 clones detected, 80% to 90% appear once; the ten largest clones hold around 0.92%. This CDR3 contains 14 residues. The germline gives CDR1 LGHDT, CDR2 YNNKEL (reference sequence). Trimming at V came to 6 bases and at J to 4 bases, leaving 6 bases not matched to a gene. This TCR came from a man between 18 and 29 years old with COVID-19, enrolled during active disease. The rearrangement joins TRBV3-1 (or the pseudogene TRBV3-2) to TRBJ1-1; 9 nucleotides match TRBD1. The sample was peripheral blood. This chain's CDR3 is CASRERDRVTEAFF. The CDR3 region has the DNA TGTGCCAGCAGAGAAAGGGACAGGGTCACTGAAGCTTTCTTT.